The TCR beta chain described here comes from a study of tumor-infiltrating lymphocytes in primary liver carcinoma. Study information: Primary liver carcinoma, confirmed by histopathology, was surgically resected. There were tumors of stage T1-T3 N0M0, each 4.2 to 10 cm across. The five patients, who were men and women, ranged in age from 30 to 69 years.

The study extracted blood RNA from unsorted whole blood and also extracted germline DNA. The researchers produced TCR beta cDNA from approximately 460 ng total RNA with a constant-region primer. Libraries covering TCR beta were generated through three nested multiplex PCR rounds (using a slightly modified ARM-PCR). A C-beta reverse primer and TRBV1-TRBV30 forward primers served in each of the first two PCR rounds, at about 10 cycles apiece. TCRdb re-called the multiplex PCR reads with MiXCR, one entry per CDR3 protein. This table holds 300,000 to 400,000 distinct CDR3 sequences, about two thirds found once. Germline V gene lookup returns CDR1 MNHEY and CDR2 SVGEGT. V lost 6 bases and J 7 bases, leaving 18 bases between the germline ends. The CDR3 has 15 residues. Notes on the study in general: Tumor region pairs overlapped more than did tumor-adjacent and tumor-blood pairs.

This clonotype was detected only once. Its matching antigen is unknown. J is TRBJ2-2 and V is TRBV6-2 or TRBV6-3, with TRBD2 as a possible D gene (5 bases). Sequencing input: peripheral blood. This TCR was recovered from a man aged 35-49 years with primary liver carcinoma and hepatitis B virus infection. As DNA, the CDR3 is TGTGCCAGCAGCCTAAGCGGAGGAGACATCGGGGAGCTGTTTTTT. Translated, it gives CASSLSGGDIGELFF.